One sample yielded the 26 T cell receptor beta chains listed below, sequenced in a study of monozygotic twins with cystic fibrosis. Method: immunoSEQ multiplex PCR; TCRdb's copy keeps in-frame clones and lacks some. The table shows around 34,000 clones, with about 92% occurring only once. Material: blood. The receptors come from a girl aged 2-10 years with cystic fibrosis.

The chain joins TRBV30 to TRBJ1-1, with a possible D match to TRBD1 (6 bases). Germline V gene lookup returns CDR1 GTSNPN and CDR2 SVGIG (reference sequence). The CDR3 contains 14 residues. V was pared by 2 bases and J by 6 bases, with 16 bases between. DNA of the CDR3: TGTGCCTGGAGTTATAGGGGGTTTGAGGCTGAAGCTTTCTTT. This encodes CAWSYRGFEAEAFF.

The V call is TRBV7-2, the J call TRBJ1-2, with TRBD1 matching 7 bases. V was pared by 4 bases and J by 3 bases, with 5 bases of the junction left unmatched. CDR1 and CDR2 from the germline V gene are SGHTA and FQGNSA. The CDR3 has 14 residues. The CDR3 DNA sequence: TGTGCCAGCAGCTCCACAGGGGAACACTATGGCTACACCTTC. Translated, it gives CASSSTGEHYGYTF.

The J gene is TRBJ2-1, the V gene TRBV25-1; 8 bases align to TRBD2. J lost 4 bases, V lost 10 bases, and 6 bases had no gene match. CDR3 size: 13 residues. Germline values: CDR1 MGHDK, CDR2 SYGVNS. The CDR3 protein is CAKRSGAYNEQFF. CDR3 nucleotide sequence: TGTGCCAAACGTAGCGGGGCTTACAATGAGCAGTTCTTC.

The chain is built from TRBV4-1 and TRBJ1-2; TRBD1 might be the D (5 bases). Per germline, CDR1 MGHRA and CDR2 YSYEKL. V gave up 2 bases and J gave up 4 bases, with 11 bases separating them. The CDR3 spans 14 residues. The CDR3 coding sequence is TGCGCCAGCAGCCAAACCGGGGCCTCCTATGGCTACACCTTC. Translated: CASSQTGASYGYTF.

V gene TRBV7-2 combines with J gene TRBJ1-1; TRBD1 might be the D (5 bases). V lost 3 bases to trimming and J lost 11 bases, with 16 bases between them. From germline, CDR1 is SGHTA and CDR2 FQGNSA. CDR3 size: 13 residues. CDR3: CASSFGATPRAFF. CDR3 coding DNA: TGTGCCAGCAGCTTCGGGGCCACCCCGAGGGCTTTCTTT.

DNA of the CDR3: TGTGCCACCAGCAGAGATTATTGGGGTGATGCGACCCAGTACTTC. Translated, it gives CATSRDYWGDATQYF. The V gene is TRBV15, the J gene TRBJ2-5; D call uncertain. The CDR3 length is 15 residues. V gave up 0 bases and J gave up 7 bases, with 15 bases separating them. Germline assignment: CDR1 LNHNV and CDR2 YYDKDF (reference sequence). The full variable domain, with the rest looked up from reference TRBV15 and TRBJ2-5, is DAMVIQNPRYQVTQFGKPVTLSCSQTLNHNVMYWYQQKSSQAPKLLFHYYDKDFNNEADTPDNFQSRRPNTSFCFLDIRSPGLGDTAMYLCATSRDYWGDATQYFGPGTRLLVL.

This chain joins TRBV2 and TRBJ2-1; 7 bases map to TRBD1. Germline V gene lookup returns CDR1 SNHLY and CDR2 FYNNEI. The CDR3 spans 15 residues. V shed 6 bases and J 0 bases; nucleotides not matched to a gene: 5. The CDR3 coding sequence is TGTGCCAGCAGCCTGGGACAGAGCTCCTACAATGAGCAGTTCTTC. This encodes CASSLGQSSYNEQFF.

The chain combines TRBV5-1 with TRBJ1-2, with 7 bases matching TRBD1. CDR1 is SGHRS and CDR2 is YFSETQ in the germline V gene. The CDR3 runs to 18 residues. J gave up 1 base and V 1 base, and 13 bases lay outside the gene matches. The CDR3 DNA sequence: TGCGCCAGCAGCTTGCCCCGGGACAGTCGAATGAATAACTATGGCTACACCTTC. Its translation is CASSLPRDSRMNNYGYTF.

The chain joins TRBV18 to TRBJ1-1; no reliable D call. Trimming cost V 6 bases and J 1 base, with 9 bases left between them. The CDR3 contains 13 residues. The germline V gene encodes CDR1 KGHSH and CDR2 LQKENI. The CDR3 DNA reads TGTGCCAGCTCCCCTGGCCAGAACACTGAAGCTTTCTTT. It specifies CASSPGQNTEAFF. Drawing the rest from reference TRBV18 and TRBJ1-1, the complete variable domain is NAGVMQNPRHLVRRRGQEARLRCSPMKGHSHVYWYRQLPEEGLKFMVYLQKENIIDESGMPKERFSAEFPKEGPSILRIQQVVRGDSAAYFCASSPGQNTEAFFGQGTRLTVV.

The chain is built from TRBV9 and TRBJ1-1, with a weak D call TRBD1 (5 bases). The V gene lost 0 bases and the J gene lost 0 bases, with 12 bases spanning the gap. The CDR3 runs to 16 residues. Germline CDR1 and CDR2: SGDLS and YYNGEE. CDR3 nucleotides: TGTGCCAGCAGCGTAGCTACTGACAGCTTGAACACTGAAGCTTTCTTT. Its translation: CASSVATDSLNTEAFF.

The count of this clone is one. The CDR3 reads CAISEPTRQGSNYEQYF. The CDR3 region has the DNA TGTGCCATCAGTGAGCCAACTAGACAGGGCTCCAACTACGAGCAGTACTTC. This chain uses TRBV10-3 with TRBJ2-7, with TRBD1 matching over 7 bases. This CDR3 is 17 amino acids long. After removal of 2 bases from V and 3 bases from J, the junction contained 13 bases not matched to a gene. CDR1 and CDR2 from the germline V gene are ENHRY and SYGVKD.

This clone occurred once. The chain joins TRBV30 to TRBJ2-7, with 7 bases identical to TRBD2. V lost 5 bases, J lost 0 bases, and 13 bases stayed unmatched. The germline V gene has CDR1 GTSNPN and CDR2 SVGIG (reference sequence). The CDR3 contains 16 residues. The CDR3 spells CAWVVIRASGSYEQYF. In DNA, the CDR3 is TGTGCCTGGGTTGTCATCCGGGCTAGCGGCTCCTACGAGCAGTACTTC.

V gene TRBV29-1 combines with J gene TRBJ1-2; D is undetermined. CDR1 is SQVTM and CDR2 is ANQGSEA in the germline V gene. V lost 0 bases, J lost 2 bases, and 10 bases lay in between. The CDR3 length is 14 residues. The CDR3 is CSVEDPPMNYGYTF. The DNA for the CDR3 is TGCAGCGTTGAAGACCCACCGATGAACTATGGCTACACCTTC.

The chain carries TRBV6-4 and TRBJ2-2; 9 positions agree with TRBD1. The CDR3 is 15 amino acids. The V gene's germline CDR1 is MRHNA and CDR2 SNTAGT. Germline trimming cut 5 bases from V and 1 base from J; bases unmatched to any gene: 2. The CDR3 here is CASSPGQGNTGELFF. The CDR3 coding sequence is TGTGCCAGCAGTCCGGGACAGGGGAACACCGGGGAGCTGTTTTTT.

The chain recombines TRBV9 with TRBJ2-1; 9 positions agree with TRBD2. The CDR3 sequence is 18 residues long. J lost 2 bases, V lost 0 bases, and 9 bases had no gene match. Germline-derived CDR1 and CDR2 are SGDLS and YYNGEE. The CDR3 loop reads CASSVAGSGSVPYNEQFF. The CDR3 region has the DNA TGTGCCAGCAGCGTAGCTGGTAGCGGGAGTGTTCCCTACAATGAGCAGTTCTTC.

The CDR3 spells CASSEGPPGTANYGYTF. The DNA for the CDR3 is TGTGCCAGCAGTGAAGGGCCCCCAGGGACAGCTAACTATGGCTACACCTTC. The rearrangement joins TRBV6-1 to TRBJ1-2, with 7 bases matching TRBD1. V shed 1 base and J 0 bases; nucleotides not matched to a gene: 8. The CDR3 is made up of 17 amino acids. Germline lookup yields CDR1 MNHNS and CDR2 SASEGT.

The rearrangement joins TRBV7-9 to TRBJ1-1; D possibly corresponds to TRBD1 (5 bases). Looked up from germline, CDR1 is SEHNR and CDR2 is FQNEAQ (reference sequence). Trimming took off 1 base at V and 11 bases at J, with 11 bases between the two ends. The CDR3 is made up of 12 amino acids. The CDR3 region has the DNA TGTGCCAGCAGCTTAGAAGAGGGGAGGGCTTTCTTT. Amino acid sequence: CASSLEEGRAFF.

This chain joins TRBV10-3 and TRBJ1-3, with D possibly TRBD1 on 5 matching bases. Deletions cut 10 bases from V and 2 bases from J, with 18 bases between. The CDR3 covers 15 residues. CDR1 is ENHRY and CDR2 is SYGVKD in the germline V gene. CDR3 loop: CATLEGRRPGNTIYF. The CDR3 region has the DNA TGTGCCACCCTTGAGGGGCGCCGGCCTGGAAACACCATATATTTT.

The V call is TRBV7-9, the J call TRBJ1-2; D is uncertain. The CDR3 is 14 residues long. Germline V lookup: CDR1 SEHNR, CDR2 FQNEAQ (reference sequence). The V end lost 5 bases, the J end lost 5 bases, and 15 bases lay between the germline ends. The CDR3 nucleotides are TGTGCCAGCAGCCCCTCCTTAACTGCTTATGGCTACACCTTC. Translated: CASSPSLTAYGYTF.

V and J are TRBV27 and TRBJ2-7; 10 bases are a match to TRBD2. In germline, CDR1 is MNHEY, CDR2 SMNVEV (reference sequence). The J segment lost 4 bases and the V segment lost 6 bases, leaving 6 bases of the junction unmatched. The CDR3 loop spans 14 amino acids. The CDR3 nucleotides are TGTGCCAGCAGCGCCCCGGGACTAGCGTACGAGCAGTACTTC. It translates to CASSAPGLAYEQYF.

The rearrangement joins TRBV9 to TRBJ2-1; D is uncertain. The CDR3 has 13 residues. Trimming pared 1 base from V and 3 bases from J, leaving 5 bases between. Per germline, CDR1 SGDLS and CDR2 YYNGEE. CDR3 protein: CASSVTGYNEQFF. In DNA, the CDR3 is TGTGCCAGCAGCGTAACTGGCTACAATGAGCAGTTCTTC.

The genes are TRBV6-5 and TRBJ1-4; tentative D call: TRBD1 (6 bases). Trimming cost V 9 bases and J 3 bases, with 14 bases left between them. Germline V gene lookup returns CDR1 MNHEY and CDR2 SVGAGI. This CDR3 has 14 residues. The CDR3 DNA follows: TGTGCCAGTCGACCGGGACAAGCTAATGAAAAACTGTTTTTT. Its translation: CASRPGQANEKLFF.

The chain joins TRBV11-2 to TRBJ1-2, with a weak D call TRBD1 (5 bases). Per the germline V gene, CDR1 is SGHAT and CDR2 is FQNNGV. The CDR3 runs 16 residues. Trimming cost V 3 bases and J 2 bases, with 16 bases left between them. CDR3 loop: CASSFDSPIFNYGYTF. For the CDR3, the DNA is TGTGCCAGCAGCTTTGACAGCCCCATATTCAACTATGGCTACACCTTC.

J is TRBJ1-1 and V is TRBV2, with TRBD1 as a possible D gene (6 bases). From germline, CDR1 is SNHLY and CDR2 FYNNEI. The V gene lost 10 bases and the J gene lost 4 bases, with 19 bases spanning the gap. CDR3 length equals 14 residues. The CDR3 sequence is CAIPGLGGGTEAFF. The CDR3 nucleotides read TGTGCCATTCCAGGGTTAGGGGGTGGCACTGAAGCTTTCTTT.

This clone was counted only a few times. The chain recombines TRBV10-3 with TRBJ1-6; weak D call: TRBD1 (6 bases). The CDR3 contains 13 residues. V lost 7 bases to trimming and J lost 8 bases, with 12 bases between them. The germline gives CDR1 ENHRY, CDR2 SYGVKD. The CDR3 nucleotides read TGTGCCATCACTGCAGGGGACCATTCACCCCTCCACTTT. This sequence encodes CAITAGDHSPLHF.

The sample holds one count of this clone. This chain uses TRBV7-9 with TRBJ2-1; D gene unclear. In germline, CDR1 is SEHNR, CDR2 FQNEAQ (reference sequence). The CDR3 has 17 amino acids. V was cut by 4 bases and J by 0 bases, with 16 bases left in between. The CDR3 reads CASSSGWARSSYNEQFF. The CDR3 DNA follows: TGTGCCAGCAGCTCGGGCTGGGCGAGGAGCTCCTACAATGAGCAGTTCTTC.